This passage covers 22 T cell receptor beta chains from one sample sequenced in a study of beta chain features in type 1 diabetes. Reverse transcription of all isolated RNA meant that expressed TCRB transcripts were sequenced. This table comes from immunoSEQ multiplex PCR, and its TCRdb copy is limited to in-frame clones, with some not included. The sample consists of a few hundred thousand clones, 11% to 15% of them appearing once. The sequencing input was central memory CD4+ T cells from blood. These receptors were collected from a man aged 25-45 years in good health.

The chain employs TRBV7-2 and TRBJ1-6, with a weak D call TRBD1 (5 bases). The V end lost 1 base, the J end lost 9 bases, and 7 bases lay between the germline ends. The CDR3 runs to 13 residues. The germline V gene encodes CDR1 SGHTA and CDR2 FQGNSA. The CDR3 reads CASSLEGISPLHF. The CDR3 nucleotides are TGTGCCAGCAGCTTAGAGGGGATTTCACCCCTCCACTTT.

This clone has only a few counts. The genes are TRBV7-2 and TRBJ2-5, with 11 bases that match TRBD2. V was clipped by 5 bases and J by 1 base; unmatched bases: 6. The CDR3 sequence is 16 residues long. Per germline, CDR1 SGHTA and CDR2 FQGNSA. CDR3 sequence: CASSHTSGRTQETQYF. Written as DNA, the CDR3 is TGTGCCAGCAGCCACACTAGCGGGAGAACCCAAGAGACCCAGTACTTC.

This chain uses TRBV25-1 with TRBJ1-2; perhaps TRBD1 as D (5 bases). Per germline, CDR1 MGHDK and CDR2 SYGVNS. Deletions cut 2 bases from V and 6 bases from J, with 13 bases between. This CDR3 comprises 14 residues. CDR3 sequence (DNA): TGTGCCAGCAGTGAAGGCCAGGTGGGGGATGGCTACACCTTC. This codes for CASSEGQVGDGYTF.

V is TRBV4-3 and J is TRBJ1-5; 10 nucleotides align to TRBD1. This CDR3 has 16 residues. In germline, CDR1 is LGHNA, CDR2 YSLEER. Germline trimming cut 6 bases from V and 6 bases from J; bases unmatched to any gene: 11. The DNA for the CDR3 is TGCGCCAGCAGTCATAAGCGACAGGGGGCGAGTCAGCCCCAGCATTTT. Its protein is CASSHKRQGASQPQHF.

This chain links TRBV5-1 with TRBJ2-1; D unclear. Trimming cost V 0 bases and J 2 bases, with 6 bases left between them. The CDR3 runs to 14 residues. Germline V gives CDR1 SGHRS, CDR2 YFSETQ. This chain's CDR3 is CASSLVETYNEQFF. DNA of the CDR3: TGCGCCAGCAGCTTGGTCGAGACCTACAATGAGCAGTTCTTC.

V and J are TRBV18 and TRBJ1-3; possibly TRBD1 for D (6 bases). Trimming pared 4 bases from V and 9 bases from J, leaving 13 bases between. Germline CDR1 and CDR2: KGHSH and LQKENI. CDR3 length equals 13 residues. CDR3 sequence (DNA): TGTGCCAGCTCACAGGACGGGGGGCTCACCATATATTTT. Protein: CASSQDGGLTIYF.

Note on this clone: Relative to the germline gene, one junction end is altered; a read error may explain this. The chain links TRBV27 to TRBJ2-7; D might be TRBD1 or TRBD2, each matching 5 bases. CDR1 MNHEY and CDR2 SMNVEV come from the germline V gene (reference sequence). CDR3 length: 17 residues. For the CDR3, the DNA is TGTGCCAGCAGTCTATCATCCTCCCCGGGACGAGCCTACGAGCAGTACTTC. It codes for CASSLSSSPGRAYEQYF.

The chain combines TRBV2 with TRBJ1-5; 9 bases map to TRBD1. Germline values: CDR1 SNHLY, CDR2 FYNNEI. The CDR3 runs to 15 residues. With 4 bases clipped from V and 7 bases from J, the junction kept 8 bases outside the gene matches. CDR3 bases: TGTGCCAGCAGTGTACAGGGGGCGATAGGACAGCCCCAGCATTTT. The encoded protein is CASSVQGAIGQPQHF.

This clone was seen more than once but under ten times. The chain uses TRBV15 and TRBJ2-2; TRBD1 might be the D (6 bases). The V end was cut by 6 bases, the J end by 7 bases, with 9 bases between. The CDR3 extends over 12 amino acids. Germline V gene sequence: CDR1 LNHNV, CDR2 YYDKDF (reference sequence). For the CDR3, the DNA is TGTGCCACCAGAGACAGGATCGGGGAGCTGTTTTTT. Amino acids: CATRDRIGELFF.

The chain recombines TRBV7-2 with TRBJ1-5; the D is unclear. The CDR3 runs 14 residues. V lost 5 bases, J lost 7 bases, and 15 bases lay in between. Germline lookup yields CDR1 SGHTA and CDR2 FQGNSA. The DNA for the CDR3 is TGTGCCAGCAGCCCGGACGGTTCCTGGCAGCCCCAGCATTTT. It codes for CASSPDGSWQPQHF.

The chain employs TRBV7-8 and TRBJ1-4; 8 bases fit TRBD1. The germline CDR1 and CDR2 sequences are SGHVS and FQNEAQ. V lost 4 bases, J lost 1 base, and 2 bases stayed unmatched. The CDR3 extends over 15 amino acids. The CDR3: CASSWDRRTNEKLFF. The CDR3 DNA reads TGTGCCAGCAGCTGGGACAGGCGAACTAATGAAAAACTGTTTTTT.

This clone was counted only a few times. This chain uses TRBV4-3 with TRBJ2-5, with no clear D. The J call could be wrong; TRBJ2-7 is a better fit for the DNA end. This CDR3 comprises 14 residues. Looked up from germline, CDR1 is LGHNA and CDR2 is YSLEER. Here the CDR3 reads CASSQDVQIYEQYF. The CDR3, as DNA: TGCGCCAGCAGCCAAGACGTACAGATTTACGAGCAGTACTTC.

This chain uses TRBV5-8 with TRBJ1-4; D call uncertain. Trimming cost V 4 bases and J 5 bases, with 9 bases left between them. Germline V gives CDR1 SGHTS, CDR2 YDEGEE. The CDR3 sequence is 13 residues long. The CDR3 coding sequence is TGTGCCAGCAGCGGAGTCGCGAATGAAAAACTGTTTTTT. Residues: CASSGVANEKLFF.

The rearrangement uses TRBV7-2 and TRBJ1-6; no definite D call. V lost 6 bases and J 5 bases, leaving 17 bases between the germline ends. Germline V CDR1 and CDR2: SGHTA, FQGNSA. The CDR3 is made up of 16 amino acids. The CDR3 DNA is TGTGCCAGCAGACTATCCAGTACCCGGAATAATTCACCCCTCCACTTT. Its translation is CASRLSSTRNNSPLHF.

This clone appeared a few times. This chain links TRBV7-8 with TRBJ2-1; 13 bases fit TRBD2. The CDR3 runs 16 residues. Germline CDR1 SGHVS, CDR2 FQNEAQ. The trim removed 7 bases at V and 11 bases at J, leaving 14 bases unmatched. This CDR3 is CASNPRAGLAGKKQFF. CDR3 nucleotide sequence: TGTGCCAGCAACCCTAGGGCGGGACTAGCGGGGAAAAAGCAGTTCTTC.

This clone was seen more than once but under ten times. V is TRBV7-9 and J is TRBJ2-5; D is ambiguous. The CDR3 loop spans 13 amino acids. V lost 2 bases and J 0 bases, leaving 4 bases between the germline ends. Germline V gene data show CDR1 as SEHNR and CDR2 as FQNEAQ (reference sequence). The CDR3 sequence: CASSLRNQETQYF. The CDR3, as DNA: TGTGCCAGCAGCTTAAGGAACCAAGAGACCCAGTACTTC. Full variable domain (outside the CDR3, taken from reference TRBV7-9 and TRBJ2-5): DTGVSQNPRHKITKRGQNVTFRCDPISEHNRLYWYRQTLGQGPEFLTYFQNEAQLEKSRLLSDRFSAERPKGSFSTLEIQRTEQGDSAMYLCASSLRNQETQYFGPGTRLLVL.

This clone was detected only a few times. V usage is TRBV14 and J usage is TRBJ1-1; D may be TRBD1 (6 bases). CDR1 is SGHDN, CDR2 FVKESK, per germline. The CDR3 is 15 residues long. Trimming took 4 bases from V and 1 from J, leaving 13 bases between them. CDR3 loop: CASSPLDRENTEAFF. CDR3 bases: TGTGCCAGCAGCCCGTTGGACAGAGAGAACACTGAAGCTTTCTTT.

The rearrangement joins TRBV6-5 to TRBJ1-6, with TRBD1 as a possible D gene (6 bases). V dropped 4 bases and J dropped 10 bases, with 14 bases sitting between them. Germline CDR1 MNHEY, CDR2 SVGAGI. The CDR3 covers 14 residues. The CDR3 sequence is CASSSQGGRSPLHF. The CDR3 DNA follows: TGTGCCAGCAGTTCACAGGGAGGGCGCTCACCCCTCCACTTT.

The chain joins TRBV25-1 to TRBJ1-2; TRBD1 matches at 7 bases. The CDR3 runs to 11 residues. In germline, CDR1 is MGHDK, CDR2 SYGVNS. The V gene end was trimmed by 7 bases and the J gene end by 8 bases; junction bases not matched to a gene: 4. In DNA, the CDR3 is TGTGCCAGCAAGGGGGCGCGGGGCTACACCTTC. It codes for CASKGARGYTF.

This clone occurred a few times. The J gene is TRBJ1-1, the V gene TRBV15; 9 nucleotides line up with TRBD1. V was clipped by 1 base and J by 5 bases; unmatched bases: 2. The CDR3 spans 14 residues. The germline gives CDR1 LNHNV, CDR2 YYDKDF (reference sequence). For the CDR3, the DNA is TGTGCCACCAGCAGAGGACAGGGGGGAACTGAAGCTTTCTTT. Translating gives CATSRGQGGTEAFF.

This clone was detected many times. The chain links TRBV18 to TRBJ2-7; D tentatively reads TRBD1 or TRBD2 (5 bases each). The V end was cut by 10 bases, the J end by 0 bases, with 13 bases between. The CDR3 extends over 13 amino acids. Germline CDR1 and CDR2: KGHSH and LQKENI. The CDR3 sequence: CAKGPESSYEQYV. CDR3 bases: TGTGCCAAGGGACCGGAAAGCTCCTACGAGCAGTACGTC.

This chain links TRBV28 with TRBJ2-2; D is uncertain. Germline V lookup: CDR1 MDHEN, CDR2 SYDVKM. The CDR3 runs 12 residues. Trimming took 2 bases from V and 6 from J, leaving 4 bases between them. CDR3 sequence reads: CASSLVAGELFF. In DNA, the CDR3 is TGTGCCAGCAGTTTAGTGGCCGGGGAGCTGTTTTTT.